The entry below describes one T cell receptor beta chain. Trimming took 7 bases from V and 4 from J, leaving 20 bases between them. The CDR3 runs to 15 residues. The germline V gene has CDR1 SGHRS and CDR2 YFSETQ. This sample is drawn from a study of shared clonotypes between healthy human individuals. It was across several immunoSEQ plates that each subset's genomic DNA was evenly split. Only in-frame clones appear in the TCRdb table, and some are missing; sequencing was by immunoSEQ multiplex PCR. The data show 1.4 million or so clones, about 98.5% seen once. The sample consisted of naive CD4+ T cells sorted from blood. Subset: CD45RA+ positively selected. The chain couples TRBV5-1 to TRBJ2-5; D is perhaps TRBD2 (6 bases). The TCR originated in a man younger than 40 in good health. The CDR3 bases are TGCGCCAGCGGCGTAGGAGGGTCGGGCGGAGAGACCCAGTACTTC. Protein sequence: CASGVGGSGGETQYF.